This TCR beta chain was identified during a study of blood T cell repertoires in COVID-19. Study information: Nucleic acid was either cDNA or gDNA, and it came from T cells, B-cell-depleted T cells, or PBMCs.

CDR3 length: 15 residues. Germline V CDR1 and CDR2: KGHDR, SFDVKD. The V and J ends lost 2 bases and 8 bases, in that order; junction bases with no gene match: 6. Sequenced by immunoSEQ multiplex PCR; TCRdb stores in-frame clones only, minus some. The sample gives a few hundred thousand clones, 87% of which show up once; approximately 0.93% is in the top ten. The rearrangement uses TRBV24-1 and TRBJ1-4; TRBD1 agrees at 8 bases. Sequenced: PBMCs or T cells enriched from blood (not recorded which). The sequence came from a woman aged 25 to 39 who had recovered from COVID-19. The CDR3, as DNA: TGTGCCACCAGTGATTCGACAGGGGCGGGAGAAAAACTGTTTTTT. It encodes CATSDSTGAGEKLFF.